Listed here is a single TCR beta chain. The antigen remains undetermined. Germline V gives CDR1 MGHRA, CDR2 YSYEKL. The J segment lost 5 bases and the V segment lost 4 bases, leaving 8 bases of the junction unmatched. The CDR3 is 16 amino acids. Both 60 Vbeta primers and 13 Jbeta primers went into the PCR. The method was immunoSEQ multiplex PCR; TCRdb's version includes in-frame clones alone and lacks a portion of them. Of around 160,000 clones in the sample, 80% to 90% were seen once. This sample was taken from a study of cytomegalovirus exposure and HLA in healthy donors. Study results and caveats: A likely sequencing artifact accounted for one observed cluster of highly shared sequence variants.

The V gene is TRBV4-1, the J gene TRBJ1-6; 7 bases align to TRBD1. This sequence originates from a man younger than 30 in good health and CMV-seropositive. The sample consisted of PBMCs. The CDR3 nucleotides read TGCGCCAGCAGCCTCCCTGCGGGACAGAATAATTCACCCCTCCACTTT. The encoded protein is CASSLPAGQNNSPLHF.